The 32 T cell receptor beta chains below were found in one sample sequenced in a study of Graves' ophthalmopathy and Graves' hyperthyroidism. As the template, RNA transcripts were used to amplify TCR beta CDR3 regions. The first-round RT-PCR employed HTBI primers together with the Qiagen OneStep RT-PCR kit. A multiplex PCR was then performed as the second round. TCRdb reprocessed the multiplex PCR reads with MiXCR, giving one entry per CDR3 protein. The table has just over 400,000 distinct CDR3 sequences, under 25% seen once; the top ten hold roughly 3%. Sample: peripheral blood. These receptors were obtained from a woman aged 18-29 years with stable Graves' hyperthyroidism.

The V and J genes are TRBV20-1 and TRBJ2-6; D is perhaps TRBD1 (5 bases). Germline CDR1 and CDR2: DFQATT and SNEGSKA (reference sequence). The V end lost 0 bases, the J end lost 2 bases, and 8 bases lay between the germline ends. The CDR3 is 15 amino acids. CDR3 DNA: TGCAGTGCTAGAGATGCAGGGCCTGGGGCCAACGTCCTGACTTTC. Its protein is CSARDAGPGANVLTF.

The rearrangement links TRBV6-1 to TRBJ1-1, with D possibly matching TRBD1 (6 bases). The CDR3 is 15 residues long. The germline V gene encodes CDR1 MNHNS and CDR2 SASEGT. Trimming removed 0 bases from V and 1 base from J, with 9 bases in between. CDR3 amino acids: CASSEAGARNTEAFF. CDR3 bases: TGTGCCAGCAGTGAAGCGGGGGCTAGGAACACTGAAGCTTTCTTT.

Remarks on this clonotype: This may be a read error: a much more frequent sequence differs by one nucleotide. CDR3: CVSRWRGGETQYF. The DNA for the CDR3 is TGTGTCAGCAGATGGCGGGGCGGAGAGACCCAGTACTTC. This chain connects TRBV6-1 to TRBJ2-5, with D perhaps TRBD2 (6 bases). The CDR3 is 13 amino acids. Germline CDR1 is MNHNS and CDR2 is SASEGT.

This clonotype was found many times. This rearrangement joins TRBV30 to TRBJ2-4, with D perhaps being TRBD1 or TRBD2 (5 bases each). The V gene's germline CDR1 is GTSNPN and CDR2 SVGIG (reference sequence). The CDR3 runs 11 residues. DNA of the CDR3: TGTGCAAGGGGACGGCAAAACATTCAGTACTTC. This encodes CARGRQNIQYF.

The chain carries TRBV24-1 and TRBJ1-2; 8 nucleotides align to TRBD1. The V and J ends lost 4 bases and 2 bases, in that order; junction bases with no gene match: 5. The CDR3 is made up of 15 amino acids. Germline V lookup: CDR1 KGHDR, CDR2 SFDVKD. DNA for the CDR3: TGTGCCACCAGTGAAGGACAGGGAGTCAACTATGGCTACACCTTC. Translating gives CATSEGQGVNYGYTF.

This clonotype was detected ten times or more. The chain employs TRBV20-1 and TRBJ1-5; D gene uncertain. CDR1 and CDR2 (germline): DFQATT, SNEGSKA (reference sequence). With 3 bases removed from V and 0 bases from J, the gap between germline ends came to 3 bases. CDR3 size: 12 residues. This chain's CDR3 is CSASDSNQPQHF. The CDR3 DNA is TGCAGTGCTAGTGATAGCAATCAGCCCCAGCATTTT.

At least ten counts were recorded for this clonotype. V usage is TRBV7-9 and J usage is TRBJ2-5, with TRBD2 matching over 7 bases. Trimming removed 4 bases from V and 1 base from J; junction bases left unmatched: 3. Germline V gene sequence: CDR1 SEHNR, CDR2 FQNEAQ (reference sequence). The CDR3 contains 14 residues. CDR3 DNA sequence: TGTGCCAGCAGCTCCACTAGCGTCCAAGAGACCCAGTACTTC. Its translation: CASSSTSVQETQYF.

This clonotype has ten or more counts. The CDR3 DNA sequence: TGTGCCAGCAGTGAAGGGCAGGGGGCTGAAGAGACCCAGTACTTC. Amino acids: CASSEGQGAEETQYF. The chain employs TRBV25-1 and TRBJ2-5; TRBD1 matches at 8 bases. V dropped 2 bases and J dropped 3; count of bases not matched to a gene: 5. CDR3 length equals 15 residues. Germline V CDR1 and CDR2: MGHDK, SYGVNS.

On this clonotype itself: It is likely a read error, because the conserved phenylalanine at the end of the CDR3 is missing. V usage is TRBV10-3 and J usage is TRBJ2-2; a weak D match, TRBD2 (6 bases). The V end was cut by 2 bases, the J end by 6 bases, with 13 bases between. The CDR3 contains 15 residues. The germline gives CDR1 ENHRY, CDR2 SYGVKD. The CDR3 coding sequence is TGTGCCATCAGTGAGGGAGGGGTCCCGGCCGGGGAGCTGTTTGTT. Its translation: CAISEGGVPAGELFV.

This CDR3 is CASSFGPGETQYF. In DNA form, the CDR3 reads TGTGCCAGCAGCTTTGGGCCTGGTGAGACCCAGTACTTC. The chain combines TRBV7-3 with TRBJ2-5; no clear D gene. The CDR3 length is 13 residues. Germline V gene lookup returns CDR1 SGHTA and CDR2 FQGTGA. Trimming took 3 bases from V and 5 from J, leaving 10 bases between them.

This clonotype was detected ten times or more. The chain carries TRBV11-3 and TRBJ2-7, with TRBD2 identical over 8 bases. V dropped 2 bases and J dropped 7; count of bases not matched to a gene: 13. Per germline, CDR1 SGHNT and CDR2 YENEEA. This CDR3 contains 16 residues. The CDR3 DNA follows: TGTGCCAGCAGCTTATTCAGTAGCGGGACCTTATTAGAGCAGTACTTC. Translated: CASSLFSSGTLLEQYF.

This clonotype occurred many times. In DNA form, the CDR3 reads TGTGCCAGCAGTGCACAGGTTCACGGTCAGCCCCAGCATTTT. Protein: CASSAQVHGQPQHF. This sequence joins TRBV27 and TRBJ1-5; perhaps TRBD1 as D (5 bases). CDR1 is MNHEY, CDR2 SMNVEV, per germline (reference sequence). Trimming pared 5 bases from V and 6 bases from J, leaving 14 bases between. This CDR3 region has 14 residues.

This rearrangement joins TRBV7-8 to TRBJ2-5; D remains unclear. The CDR3 length is 16 residues. Germline V CDR1 and CDR2: SGHVS, FQNEAQ. Trimming stripped 1 base from V and 0 bases from J, with 12 bases between. Written as DNA, the CDR3 is TGTGCCAGCAGCTTAGTAGGCAGAACACACCAAGAGACCCAGTACTTC. Amino acid sequence: CASSLVGRTHQETQYF.

This clonotype was seen repeatedly, ten times or more. V and J are TRBV6-1 and TRBJ1-5; D might be TRBD1 (5 bases). The germline CDR1 and CDR2 sequences are MNHNS and SASEGT. The CDR3 is made up of 13 amino acids. Trimming stripped 7 bases from V and 7 bases from J, with 14 bases between. CDR3 residues: CASIGGAHQPQHF. In DNA, the CDR3 is TGTGCCAGCATCGGAGGGGCTCACCAGCCCCAGCATTTT.

The rearrangement joins TRBV28 to TRBJ1-1, with D perhaps matching TRBD1 (6 bases). Germline V CDR1 and CDR2: MDHEN, SYDVKM. The CDR3 is 14 amino acids. The V and J ends lost 5 bases and 9 bases respectively, with 19 bases between them. The CDR3 DNA sequence: TGTGCCAGCAGTACAACCCGGACAGTCTCTCAAGCTTTCTTT. It yields the protein CASSTTRTVSQAFF. Together with reference TRBV28 and TRBJ1-1, the CDR3 gives the full variable domain: DVKVTQSSRYLVKRTGEKVFLECVQDMDHENMFWYRQDPGLGLRLIYFSYDVKMKEKGDIPEGYSVSREKKERFSLILESASTNQTSMYLCASSTTRTVSQAFFGQGTRLTVV.

The chain couples TRBV5-1 to TRBJ1-2, with D unresolved. The CDR3 covers 13 residues. V shed 0 bases and J shed 6 bases, with 9 bases lying between them. Germline CDR1 reads SGHRS; CDR2 reads YFSETQ. CDR3 region: CASSLVGFDGYTF. In DNA, the CDR3 is TGCGCCAGCAGCTTGGTAGGGTTTGATGGCTACACCTTC. Full variable domain (remainder filled in from reference TRBV5-1 and TRBJ1-2): KAGVTQTPRYLIKTRGQQVTLSCSPISGHRSVSWYQQTPGQGLQFLFEYFSETQRNKGNFPGRFSGRQFSNSRSEMNVSTLELGDSALYLCASSLVGFDGYTFGSGTRLTVV.

This clonotype was observed at least ten times. The chain recombines TRBV19 with TRBJ1-5, with 10 bases fitting TRBD1. The length of the CDR3 is 15 residues. The ends lost 3 bases at V and 3 bases at J; junction bases unmatched: 2. Germline lookup yields CDR1 LNHDA and CDR2 SQIVND (reference sequence). This chain's CDR3 is CASSIGTGANQPQHF. The DNA for the CDR3 is TGTGCCAGTAGTATCGGGACAGGGGCCAATCAGCCCCAGCATTTT.

V gene TRBV6-1 combines with J gene TRBJ2-7, with D possibly TRBD2 on 5 matching bases. Germline lookup yields CDR1 MNHNS and CDR2 SASEGT. The CDR3 is made up of 13 amino acids. Trimming left V 7 bases short and J 3 bases short, with 13 bases between. DNA of the CDR3: TGTGCCAGCACGCCGGGATCCTACTACGAGCAGTACTTC. It translates to CASTPGSYYEQYF.

Ten or more counts support this clonotype. This CDR3 reads CAWSDGSSYEQYF. The CDR3 DNA reads as TGTGCCTGGAGTGACGGCAGCTCCTACGAGCAGTACTTC. This sequence joins TRBV30 and TRBJ2-7; the D is unclear. With 1 base removed from V and 0 bases from J, the gap between germline ends came to 7 bases. From germline, CDR1 is GTSNPN and CDR2 SVGIG (reference sequence). The CDR3 consists of 13 residues. Using reference TRBV30 and TRBJ2-7 for the parts outside the CDR3, the full variable domain is SQTIHQWPATLVQPVGSPLSLECTVEGTSNPNLYWYRQAAGRGLQLLFYSVGIGQISSEVPQNLSASRPQDRQFILSSKKLLLSDSGFYLCAWSDGSSYEQYFGPGTRLTVT.

This clonotype was observed at least ten times. The chain uses TRBV11-2 and TRBJ1-1; no definite D call. The CDR3 loop spans 15 amino acids. V lost 0 bases to trimming and J lost 1 base, with 9 bases between them. Germline CDR1 SGHAT, CDR2 FQNNGV. CDR3 loop: CASSLEVLGNTEAFF. The CDR3 DNA reads TGTGCCAGCAGCTTAGAGGTATTGGGGAACACTGAAGCTTTCTTT.

This chain connects TRBV4-2 to TRBJ1-1; D might be TRBD1 (5 bases). V was clipped by 3 bases and J by 4 bases, with 15 bases between them. Germline values: CDR1 LGHNA, CDR2 YNFKEQ. The length of the CDR3 is 15 residues. DNA of the CDR3: TGTGCCAGCAGCCATGCAGCTATCCAGGGCACTGAAGCTTTCTTT. Residues: CASSHAAIQGTEAFF.

The chain is built from TRBV4-2 and TRBJ2-2; the D gene is possibly TRBD2 (6 bases). The CDR3 is 15 amino acids. Germline V gives CDR1 LGHNA, CDR2 YNFKEQ. V shed 8 bases and J shed 0 bases, with 13 bases lying between them. The CDR3 DNA sequence: TGTGCCAGCGGGGAGGAGGGGACGAACACCGGGGAGCTGTTTTTT. Translating gives CASGEEGTNTGELFF.

This clonotype showed up many times. The chain employs TRBV24-1 and TRBJ1-1; possible D gene TRBD1, 5 bases. CDR1 KGHDR and CDR2 SFDVKD come from the germline V gene. CDR3 length: 13 residues. V lost 7 bases to trimming and J lost 1 base, with 9 bases between them. CDR3 sequence: CATRSGRNTEAFF. CDR3 coding DNA: TGTGCCACCAGATCGGGACGGAACACTGAAGCTTTCTTT.

Many counts were recorded for this clonotype. The chain uses TRBV4-2 and TRBJ1-1, with D possibly matching TRBD1 (5 bases). Germline loops: CDR1 LGHNA, CDR2 YNFKEQ. Trimming took off 0 bases at V and 2 bases at J, with 10 bases between the two ends. The CDR3 is 15 residues long. The CDR3 nucleotides read TGTGCCAGCAGCCAAGAGGGACTGTACAACACTGAAGCTTTCTTT. Amino acid sequence: CASSQEGLYNTEAFF.

This clonotype was observed many times. The rearrangement links TRBV28 to TRBJ1-5; D remains ambiguous. This CDR3 contains 14 residues. Trimming stripped 4 bases from V and 0 bases from J, with 7 bases between. CDR1 and CDR2 from the germline V gene are MDHEN and SYDVKM. CDR3 sequence: CASSSGGSNQPQHF. The CDR3 bases are TGTGCCAGCAGTTCAGGAGGTAGCAATCAGCCCCAGCATTTT. The full variable domain, rest sourced from reference TRBV28 and TRBJ1-5, is DVKVTQSSRYLVKRTGEKVFLECVQDMDHENMFWYRQDPGLGLRLIYFSYDVKMKEKGDIPEGYSVSREKKERFSLILESASTNQTSMYLCASSSGGSNQPQHFGDGTRLSIL.

At least ten counts were recorded for this clonotype. The chain combines TRBV28 with TRBJ1-5; TRBD1 is a possible D gene (5 bases). Trimming removed 8 bases at V and 0 bases at J, with 11 bases between. The CDR3 loop spans 14 amino acids. Germline lookup yields CDR1 MDHEN and CDR2 SYDVKM. The CDR3 coding sequence is TGTGCCAGCTTTGGGGGGTATAGCAATCAGCCCCAGCATTTT. As protein: CASFGGYSNQPQHF.

This clonotype showed up many times. The chain joins TRBV6-1 to TRBJ2-7; possible D gene TRBD1, 6 bases. V shed 8 bases and J shed 6 bases, with 20 bases lying between them. The CDR3 has 14 residues. Germline CDR1 is MNHNS and CDR2 is SASEGT. CDR3 in amino acids: CASSPVPTGSEQYF. CDR3 nucleotide sequence: TGTGCCAGCTCGCCTGTACCTACAGGGTCCGAGCAGTACTTC.

This clonotype was seen repeatedly, ten times or more. This chain uses TRBV5-1 with TRBJ2-5; the D call may be TRBD1 or TRBD2 (5 bases each). CDR1 is SGHRS, CDR2 YFSETQ, per germline. The CDR3 contains 14 residues. Trimming stripped 6 bases from V and 4 bases from J, with 16 bases between. The CDR3 nucleotides read TGCGCCAGCACCCAAGGGGAGACAATAGAGACCCAGTACTTC. It is translated as CASTQGETIETQYF.

This clonotype has a count of ten or more. The chain has TRBV24-1 and TRBJ1-2; D possibly corresponds to TRBD1 (5 bases). Germline-derived CDR1 and CDR2 are KGHDR and SFDVKD. This CDR3 has 12 amino acids. Trimming pared 3 bases from V and 8 bases from J, leaving 9 bases between. Written as DNA, the CDR3 is TGTGCCACCAGTGATGTCCGGGGGGGCTACACCTTC. Residues: CATSDVRGGYTF.

At least ten counts were recorded for this clonotype. This chain joins TRBV11-1 and TRBJ2-7; maybe TRBD1 (5 bases). In germline, CDR1 is SGHAT, CDR2 FQDESV (reference sequence). The CDR3 extends over 14 amino acids. V gave up 1 base and J gave up 7 bases, with 14 bases separating them. The CDR3 DNA sequence: TGTGCCAGCAGCTTAGGGGGCGTCAAGGGGGAGCAGTACTTC. This encodes CASSLGGVKGEQYF.

Ten or more counts support this clonotype. The rearrangement links TRBV9 to TRBJ2-7; weak D call: TRBD2 (5 bases). Germline-derived CDR1 and CDR2 are SGDLS and YYNGEE. The CDR3 consists of 14 residues. V dropped 1 base and J dropped 1 base, with 9 bases sitting between them. The CDR3 region has the DNA TGTGCCAGCAGCGTATCGGAGGTTTCCTACGAGCAGTACTTC. As protein: CASSVSEVSYEQYF. The variable domain in full, completed from reference TRBV9 and TRBJ2-7, reads DSGVTQTPKHLITATGQRVTLRCSPRSGDLSVYWYQQSLDQGLQFLIQYYNGEERAKGNILERFSAQQFPDLHSELNLSSLELGDSALYFCASSVSEVSYEQYFGPGTRLTVT.

This clonotype was seen at least ten times. The chain links TRBV6-2 or TRBV6-3 to TRBJ2-7; D gene unclear. CDR1 MNHEY and CDR2 SVGEGT come from the germline V gene. The CDR3 consists of 15 residues. Trimming shortened V by 3 bases and J by 3 bases, and 15 bases separated the two germline ends. CDR3 DNA: TGTGCCAGCAGTTATTCCGAAGTTGAGGTCTACGAGCAGTACTTC. It translates to CASSYSEVEVYEQYF.